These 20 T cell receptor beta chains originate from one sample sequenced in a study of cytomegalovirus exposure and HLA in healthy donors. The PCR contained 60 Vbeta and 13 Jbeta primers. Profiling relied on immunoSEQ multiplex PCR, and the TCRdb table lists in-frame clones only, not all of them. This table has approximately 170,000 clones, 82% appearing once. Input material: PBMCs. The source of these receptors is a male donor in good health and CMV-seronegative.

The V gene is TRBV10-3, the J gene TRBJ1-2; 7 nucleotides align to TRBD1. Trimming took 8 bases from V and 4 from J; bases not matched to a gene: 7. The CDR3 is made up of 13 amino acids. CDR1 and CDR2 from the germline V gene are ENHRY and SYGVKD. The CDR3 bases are TGTGCCATCGGCAGGGGGACGATCTATGGCTACACCTTC. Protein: CAIGRGTIYGYTF.

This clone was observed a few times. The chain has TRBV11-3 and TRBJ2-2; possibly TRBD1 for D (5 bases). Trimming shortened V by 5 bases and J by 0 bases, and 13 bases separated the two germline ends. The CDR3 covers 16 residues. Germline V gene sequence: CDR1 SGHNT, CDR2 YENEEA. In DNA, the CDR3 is TGTGCCAGCAGCGTCGACAGAGTCGCGAACACCGGGGAGCTGTTTTTT. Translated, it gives CASSVDRVANTGELFF. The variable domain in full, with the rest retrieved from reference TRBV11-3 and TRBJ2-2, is EAGVVQSPRYKIIEKKQPVAFWCNPISGHNTLYWYLQNLGQGPELLIRYENEEAVDDSQLPKDRFSAERLKGVDSTLKIQPAELGDSAVYLCASSVDRVANTGELFFGEGSRLTVL.

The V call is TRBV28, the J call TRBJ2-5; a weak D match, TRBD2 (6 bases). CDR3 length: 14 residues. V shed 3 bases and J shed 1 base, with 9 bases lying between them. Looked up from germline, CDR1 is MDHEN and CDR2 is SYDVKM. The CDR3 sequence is CASSFRGIQETQYF. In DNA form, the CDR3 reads TGTGCCAGCAGTTTCCGGGGGATCCAAGAGACCCAGTACTTC.

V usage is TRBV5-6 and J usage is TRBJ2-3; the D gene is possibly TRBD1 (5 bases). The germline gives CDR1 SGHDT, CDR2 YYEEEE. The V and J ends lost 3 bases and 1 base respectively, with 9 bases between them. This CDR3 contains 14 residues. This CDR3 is CASSSQQGTDTQYF. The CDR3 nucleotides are TGTGCCAGCAGCTCACAACAGGGCACAGATACGCAGTATTTT.

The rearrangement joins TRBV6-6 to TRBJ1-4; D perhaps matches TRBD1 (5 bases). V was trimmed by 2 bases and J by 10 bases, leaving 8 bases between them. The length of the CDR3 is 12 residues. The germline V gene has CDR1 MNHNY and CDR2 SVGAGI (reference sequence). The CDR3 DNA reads TGTGCCAGCAGTTACGTCGGGGGAAAACTGTTTTTT. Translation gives CASSYVGGKLFF.

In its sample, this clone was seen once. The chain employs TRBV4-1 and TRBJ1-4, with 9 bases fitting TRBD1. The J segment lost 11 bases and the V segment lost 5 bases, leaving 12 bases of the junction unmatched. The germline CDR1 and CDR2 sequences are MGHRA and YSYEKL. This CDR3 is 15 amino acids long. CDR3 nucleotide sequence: TGCGCCAGCAGCACGAACCGGGACAGGGTTCCCAAACTGTTTTTT. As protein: CASSTNRDRVPKLFF.

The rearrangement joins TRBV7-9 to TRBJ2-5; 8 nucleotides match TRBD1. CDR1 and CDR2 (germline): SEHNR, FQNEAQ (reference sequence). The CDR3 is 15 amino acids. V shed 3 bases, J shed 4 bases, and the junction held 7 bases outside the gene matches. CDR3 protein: CASSFTGGLGETQYF. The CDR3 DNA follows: TGTGCCAGCAGCTTTACAGGGGGTCTCGGAGAGACCCAGTACTTC.

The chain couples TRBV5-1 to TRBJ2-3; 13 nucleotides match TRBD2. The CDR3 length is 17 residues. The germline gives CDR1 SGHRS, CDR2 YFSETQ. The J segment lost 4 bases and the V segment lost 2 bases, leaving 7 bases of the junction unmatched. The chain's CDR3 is CASSLWTSGSQPDTQYF. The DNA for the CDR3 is TGCGCCAGCAGCTTATGGACTAGCGGGAGTCAGCCAGATACGCAGTATTTT.

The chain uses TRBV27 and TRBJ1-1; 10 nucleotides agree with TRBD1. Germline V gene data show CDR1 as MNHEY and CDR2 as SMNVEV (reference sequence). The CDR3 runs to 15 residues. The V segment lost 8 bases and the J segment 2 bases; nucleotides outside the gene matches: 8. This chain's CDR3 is CASCRGQGGNTEAFF. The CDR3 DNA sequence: TGTGCCAGCTGCCGCGGACAGGGGGGAAACACTGAAGCTTTCTTT.

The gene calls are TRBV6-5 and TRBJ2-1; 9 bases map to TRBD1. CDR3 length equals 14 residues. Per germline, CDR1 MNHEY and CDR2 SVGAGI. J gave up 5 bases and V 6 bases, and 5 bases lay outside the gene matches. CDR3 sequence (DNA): TGTGCCAGCAGAACACAGGGGGCTAACAATGAGCAGTTCTTC. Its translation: CASRTQGANNEQFF.

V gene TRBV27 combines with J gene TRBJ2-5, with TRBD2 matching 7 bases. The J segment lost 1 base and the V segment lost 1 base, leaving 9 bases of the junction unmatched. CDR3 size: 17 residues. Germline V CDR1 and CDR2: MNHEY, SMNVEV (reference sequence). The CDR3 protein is CASSLLGLADGQETQYF. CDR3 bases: TGTGCCAGCAGTTTATTGGGTCTAGCGGACGGCCAAGAGACCCAGTACTTC.

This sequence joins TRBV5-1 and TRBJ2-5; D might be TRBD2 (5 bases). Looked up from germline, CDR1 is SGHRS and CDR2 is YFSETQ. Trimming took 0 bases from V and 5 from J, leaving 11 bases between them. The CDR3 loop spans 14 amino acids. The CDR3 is CASSLDYGMETQYF. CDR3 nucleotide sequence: TGCGCCAGCAGCTTGGATTACGGGATGGAGACCCAGTACTTC.

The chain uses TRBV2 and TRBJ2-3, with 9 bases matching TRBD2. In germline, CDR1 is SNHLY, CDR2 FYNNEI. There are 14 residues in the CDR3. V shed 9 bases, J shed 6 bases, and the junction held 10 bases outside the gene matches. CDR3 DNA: TGTGCCAGGGAGACTAGCGGTCCCGACGATACGCAGTATTTT. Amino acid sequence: CARETSGPDDTQYF.

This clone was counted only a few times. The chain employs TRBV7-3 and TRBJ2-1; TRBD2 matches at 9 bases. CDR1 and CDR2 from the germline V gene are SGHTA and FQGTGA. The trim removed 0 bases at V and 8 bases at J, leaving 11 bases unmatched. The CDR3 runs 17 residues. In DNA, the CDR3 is TGTGCCAGCAGCTTAACCGTGGTAGCGGGGGCGGGGGATGAGCAGTTCTTC. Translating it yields CASSLTVVAGAGDEQFF.

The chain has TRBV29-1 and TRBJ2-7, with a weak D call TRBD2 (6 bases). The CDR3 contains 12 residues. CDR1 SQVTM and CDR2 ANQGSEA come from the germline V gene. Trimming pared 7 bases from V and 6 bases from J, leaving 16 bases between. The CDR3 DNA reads TGCAGCGCCGGGCGGGGTGCTAGCGAGCAGTACTTC. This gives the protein CSAGRGASEQYF.

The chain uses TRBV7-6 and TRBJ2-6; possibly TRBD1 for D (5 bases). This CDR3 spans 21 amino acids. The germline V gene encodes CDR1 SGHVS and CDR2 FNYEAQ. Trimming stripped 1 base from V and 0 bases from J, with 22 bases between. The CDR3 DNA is TGTGCCAGCAGCTTAGTGGGGCCAAGGGTAGCCGCCCTCTCTGGGGCCAACGTCCTGACTTTC. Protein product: CASSLVGPRVAALSGANVLTF.

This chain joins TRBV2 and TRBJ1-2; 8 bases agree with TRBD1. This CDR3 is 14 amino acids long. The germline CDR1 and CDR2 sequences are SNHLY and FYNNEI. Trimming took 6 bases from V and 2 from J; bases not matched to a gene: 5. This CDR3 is CASRMTGVNYGYTF. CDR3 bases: TGTGCCAGCAGGATGACAGGGGTCAACTATGGCTACACCTTC.

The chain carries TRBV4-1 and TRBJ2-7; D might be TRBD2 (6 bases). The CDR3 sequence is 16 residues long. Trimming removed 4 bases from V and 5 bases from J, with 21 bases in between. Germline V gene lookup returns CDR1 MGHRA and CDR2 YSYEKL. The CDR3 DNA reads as TGCGCCAGCAGCCTGGGGTCAGGGAGGAGCAGTGACGAGCAGTACTTC. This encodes CASSLGSGRSSDEQYF.

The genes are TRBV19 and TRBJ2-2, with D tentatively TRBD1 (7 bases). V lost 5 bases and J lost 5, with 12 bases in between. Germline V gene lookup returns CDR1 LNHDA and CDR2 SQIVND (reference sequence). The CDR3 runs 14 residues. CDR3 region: CASSDQGGTGELFF. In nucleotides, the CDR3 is TGTGCCAGTAGTGACCAGGGGGGTACCGGGGAGCTGTTTTTT.

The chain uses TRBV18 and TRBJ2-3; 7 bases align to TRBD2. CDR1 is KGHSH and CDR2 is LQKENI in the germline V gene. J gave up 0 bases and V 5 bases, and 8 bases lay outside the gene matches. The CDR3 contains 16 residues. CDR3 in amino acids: CASSGLAASSTDTQYF. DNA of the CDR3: TGTGCCAGCTCAGGGCTAGCGGCCTCTAGCACAGATACGCAGTATTTT.